A single TCR beta chain is shown here with its context. Germline CDR1 is LNHDA and CDR2 is SQIVND (reference sequence). The CDR3 consists of 15 residues. Trimming removed 4 bases from V and 6 bases from J; junction bases left unmatched: 9. Primers included in the PCR were 60 Vbeta and 13 Jbeta primers. Only in-frame clones appear in the TCRdb table, and some are missing; sequencing was by immunoSEQ multiplex PCR. The data hold about 170,000 clones, with more than 75% observed a single time. All donors participated as healthy donors of bone marrow. The data belong to a study of cytomegalovirus exposure and HLA in healthy donors. Study details: Sequencing of 150 million to 200 million T cells in an earlier analysis found around 110 million unique TCR beta sequences.

This TCR was sampled from a man aged 25 to 40 in good health and CMV-seropositive. The gene calls are TRBV19 and TRBJ2-1; 7 bases agree with TRBD2. Sequenced material: PBMCs. CDR3 sequence reads: CASSTADGGSNEQFF. The DNA for the CDR3 is TGTGCCAGTAGTACCGCGGACGGCGGGAGCAATGAGCAGTTCTTC.